Listed below are T cell receptor beta chains from one sample, sequenced in a study of patients and donors after allogeneic stem cell transplantation. A single record per CDR3 protein comes from TCRdb applying MiXCR to the RT-PCR reads. The sample gives fewer than 30,000 distinct CDR3 sequences, approximately 43% of which show up once; 60% to 85% is in the top ten. Specimen: blood, either unsorted or a sorted T cell fraction (not recorded which). These receptors were collected from a human donor who was either an allogeneic HSCT recipient or a stem cell or donor lymphocyte infusion donor (not recorded which). It is not recorded whose cells these are; they may come from a transplant donor. The CDR3 runs from the conserved cysteine through the conserved F or W. The D gene is left open where the match is weak. Clone size is given for some rows only: seen once, a few or many times, or a class if the clone is expanded.

j_call d_call v_call clone_size cdr3_aa cdr3_nt
TRBJ2-3 NA TRBV4-1 NA CASSHLRLSSTDTQYF TGCGCCAGCAGCCACCTCCGGCTGTCTAGCACAGATACGCAGTATTTT
TRBJ2-2 TRBD1 TRBV28 NA CASSVRGPGELFF TGTGCCAGCAGTGTCAGGGGGCCCGGGGAGCTGTTTTTT
TRBJ1-1 NA TRBV20-1 NA CSALWVSTEAFF TGCAGTGCTCTGTGGGTGTCCACTGAAGCTTTCTTT
TRBJ2-5 TRBD2 TRBV7-3 NA CASSLTGTRQETQYF TGTGCCAGCAGCTTAACTGGGACTAGGCAAGAGACCCAGTACTTC
TRBJ2-6 NA TRBV24-1 NA CATSDFSGANVLTF TGTGCCACCAGTGACTTCTCTGGGGCCAACGTCCTGACTTTC
TRBJ1-1 NA TRBV9 NA CASSSRSARGNTEAFF TGTGCCAGCAGCTCTAGATCGGCCAGGGGGAACACTGAAGCTTTCTTT
TRBJ1-1 NA TRBV7-3 few CASSLTTNTEAFF TGTGCCAGCAGCTTAACCACGAACACTGAAGCTTTCTTT
TRBJ2-3 NA TRBV5-6 NA CASSLDRSTDTQYF TGTGCCAGCAGCTTGGACAGGAGCACAGATACGCAGTATTTT
TRBJ1-2 NA TRBV24-1 NA CATSDPRNYGYTF TGTGCCACCAGTGATCCCAGAAACTATGGCTACACCTTC
TRBJ1-1 NA TRBV9 few CASSVVPNTEAFF TGTGCCAGCAGCGTAGTACCGAACACTGAAGCTTTCTTT
TRBJ1-2 TRBD1 TRBV27 NA CASSRTGVNYGYTF TGTGCCAGCAGCCGGACAGGGGTTAACTATGGCTACACCTTC
TRBJ2-1 TRBD2 TRBV20-1 few CSARGALAGYNEQFF TGCAGTGCTAGGGGGGCACTAGCGGGGTACAATGAGCAGTTCTTC
TRBJ1-1 NA TRBV10-2 NA CATRLRRLENTEAFF TGCGCCACCAGGCTTAGGCGATTGGAAAACACTGAAGCTTTCTTT
TRBJ2-5 TRBD2 TRBV5-1 NA CASSPWSLAGQETQYF TGCGCCAGCAGCCCCTGGAGTCTAGCGGGACAAGAGACCCAGTACTTC
TRBJ2-5 TRBD1 TRBV5-1 NA CASKLGQARETQYF TGCGCCAGCAAGTTAGGACAGGCTAGAGAGACCCAGTACTTC
TRBJ2-5 TRBD1 TRBV10-3 NA CAISGEWDSQETQYF TGTGCCATCAGTGGTGAATGGGACAGTCAAGAGACCCAGTACTTC
TRBJ1-2 TRBD1 TRBV25-1 few CASWGQGDGYTF TGTGCCAGCTGGGGACAGGGGGATGGCTACACCTTC
TRBJ1-1 TRBD1 TRBV5-1 few CASSFNLQGDTEAFF TGCGCCAGCAGCTTTAACCTTCAGGGGGACACTGAAGCTTTCTTT
TRBJ2-7 TRBD2 TRBV6-5 once CASSYAGLAGGTYEQYF TGTGCCAGCAGTTACGCGGGACTAGCGGGAGGAACCTACGAGCAGTACTTC
TRBJ2-7 NA TRBV25-1 few CASSVGRGHEQYF TGTGCCAGCAGTGTCGGCAGGGGCCACGAGCAGTACTTC
TRBJ2-7 NA TRBV20-1 NA CSARNGPYEQYF TGCAGTGCGAGAAATGGTCCCTACGAGCAGTACTTC
TRBJ2-1 TRBD2 TRBV9 once CASSVIVAGGPGEQFF TGTGCCAGCAGCGTAATTGTAGCGGGAGGGCCTGGTGAGCAGTTCTTC
TRBJ1-1 NA TRBV6-5 many CASSRGATEAFF TGTGCCAGCAGTCGGGGGGCGACTGAAGCTTTCTTT
TRBJ2-4 NA TRBV5-1 NA CASSLDLNTKNIQYF TGCGCCAGCAGCTTGGACCTCAATACAAAAAACATTCAGTACTTC
TRBJ1-2 NA TRBV20-1 few CSASSIRGTGYTF TGCAGTGCTAGTAGCATACGGGGCACGGGCTACACCTTC
TRBJ2-7 NA TRBV20-1 few CSASGSAGDEQYF TGCAGTGCTAGCGGGTCGGCAGGGGACGAGCAGTACTTC
TRBJ2-1 NA TRBV12-3/TRBV12-4 NA CASSWGAYDVHEQFF TGTGCCAGCAGTTGGGGGGCTTATGATGTTCATGAGCAGTTCTTT
TRBJ2-5 TRBD2 TRBV7-7 NA CASSPPGLAGGTTTQYF TGTGCCAGCAGCCCTCCGGGACTAGCGGGGGGAACCACGACCCAGTACTTC
TRBJ1-1 NA TRBV29-1 few CSVDQGLAEAFF TGCAGCGTTGATCAAGGGTTGGCTGAAGCTTTCTTT
TRBJ1-1 NA TRBV7-9 NA CASSPREGNTEAFF TGTGCCAGCAGCCCGCGGGAGGGGAACACTGAAGCTTTCTTT
TRBJ2-3 NA TRBV6-5 NA CASSGQGGSDTQYF TGTGCCAGCAGTGGACAGGGAGGGTCAGATACGCAGTATTTT
TRBJ2-7 TRBD2 TRBV19 few CASSILAGKYEQYF TGTGCCAGTAGTATACTAGCGGGGAAGTACGAGCAGTACTTC
TRBJ2-1 NA TRBV2 NA CASSEEGHARRFEQFF TGTGCCAGCAGTGAAGAGGGACACGCCCGCAGGTTTGAGCAGTTCTTC
TRBJ1-1 NA TRBV10-3 NA CAISEKRGSTQAFF TGTGCCATCAGTGAGAAACGGGGGAGCACTCAAGCTTTCTTT
TRBJ1-2 TRBD1 TRBV27 few CASSSGQGAGNYGYTF TGTGCCAGCAGTTCCGGACAGGGGGCAGGCAACTATGGCTACACCTTC
TRBJ1-2 NA TRBV29-1 NA CSVDGRAYGYTF TGCAGCGTTGATGGCAGGGCCTATGGCTACACCTTC
TRBJ1-2 NA TRBV6-2/TRBV6-3 few CASSVLRVRRYTF TGTGCCAGCAGTGTTCTAAGGGTCCGTCGCTACACCTTC
TRBJ2-5 NA TRBV7-9 NA CASSLYQETQYF TGTGCCAGCAGCTTATACCAAGAGACCCAGTACTTC
TRBJ1-5 NA TRBV18 NA CASSPGRDSNQPQHF TGTGCCAGCTCACCAGGTCGGGATAGCAATCAGCCCCAGCATTTT
TRBJ2-2 TRBD2 TRBV14 NA CASSQVTSGYTGELFF TGTGCCAGCAGCCAAGTCACTAGCGGTTACACCGGGGAGCTGTTTTTT
TRBJ2-7 TRBD1 TRBV5-1 few CASRYRDRGRNEQYF TGCGCCAGCAGATACCGGGACAGGGGGCGGAACGAGCAGTACTTC
TRBJ2-7 NA TRBV5-1 few CASSLSAGREQYF TGCGCCAGCAGCTTGAGTGCAGGGCGTGAGCAGTACTTC
TRBJ2-2 NA TRBV5-1 NA CASFPTVQNTGELFF TGCGCCAGCTTCCCGACAGTCCAGAACACCGGGGAGCTGTTTTTT
TRBJ1-6 TRBD1 TRBV5-1 NA CASSSGQPSSPLHF TGCGCCAGCAGCTCGGGACAGCCATCTTCACCCCTCCACTTT